Following are 32 T cell receptor beta chains from one sample sequenced in a study of beta chain features in type 1 diabetes. Sequencing targeted expressed TCRB transcripts, as all isolated RNA had been reverse transcribed. Sequencing used immunoSEQ multiplex PCR; TCRdb keeps in-frame clones, though not all of them. Of 130,000 to 150,000 clones in the sample, roughly a tenth were seen once. The sequenced sample was central memory CD4+ T cells from blood. The receptors were gathered from a man younger than 35 in good health.

This clone has ten or more counts. The rearrangement joins TRBV29-1 to TRBJ2-3; 7 bases match TRBD2. CDR1 SQVTM and CDR2 ANQGSEA come from the germline V gene. This CDR3 region has 14 residues. J was trimmed by 2 bases and V by 6 bases; bases with no gene match: 8. CDR3 residues: CSVVALADTDTQYF. CDR3 DNA: TGCAGCGTGGTCGCGCTAGCGGACACAGATACGCAGTATTTT.

This clone has just a few counts. This chain connects TRBV5-1 to TRBJ2-1; D is possibly TRBD1 (5 bases). Germline CDR1 reads SGHRS; CDR2 reads YFSETQ. The V and J ends lost 5 bases and 6 bases respectively, with 12 bases between them. The length of the CDR3 is 13 residues. CDR3 in DNA: TGCGCCAGCAGAATTGACAGTACCAATGAGCAGTTCTTC. Amino acid sequence: CASRIDSTNEQFF.

This chain links TRBV7-2 with TRBJ1-1; the D gene is possibly TRBD1 (5 bases). The CDR3 length is 13 residues. V gave up 3 bases and J gave up 1 base, with 6 bases separating them. CDR1 SGHTA and CDR2 FQGNSA come from the germline V gene. The CDR3 protein is CASSFGANTEAFF. The CDR3 DNA reads TGTGCCAGCAGCTTTGGGGCGAACACTGAAGCTTTCTTT.

The J gene is TRBJ2-2, the V gene TRBV5-4; maybe TRBD1 (8 bases). The germline V and J ends were trimmed by 4 bases and 5 bases, with 15 bases remaining between them. The CDR3 spans 15 residues. Germline V gene sequence: CDR1 SGHNT, CDR2 YYREEE (reference sequence). The CDR3 coding sequence is TGTGCCAGCAGCATATACAGGGGGGGAACCGGGGAGCTGTTTTTT. Translation: CASSIYRGGTGELFF.

The sample holds a few counts of this clone. This sequence joins TRBV5-1 and TRBJ2-3; 7 bases agree with TRBD1. Looked up from germline, CDR1 is SGHRS and CDR2 is YFSETQ. This CDR3 contains 15 residues. With 4 bases clipped from V and 1 base from J, the junction kept 6 bases outside the gene matches. The CDR3 protein is CASSPRQGGTDTQYF. The DNA of the CDR3 is TGCGCCAGCAGCCCCAGACAGGGAGGCACAGATACGCAGTATTTT.

A few counts support this clone. Other DNA sequences in the same sample also yield this CDR3. This chain joins TRBV7-2 and TRBJ2-3; 12 bases map to TRBD2. J was trimmed by 4 bases and V by 1 base; bases with no gene match: 3. The CDR3 runs 16 residues. Germline CDR1 reads SGHTA; CDR2 reads FQGNSA. The CDR3 loop is CASSLGLAGGPDTQYF. Written as DNA, the CDR3 is TGTGCCAGCAGCTTAGGTCTAGCGGGGGGGCCAGATACGCAGTATTTT.

This clone was seen only a few times. This sequence joins TRBV7-9 and TRBJ1-6; TRBD1 might be the D (5 bases). V shed 4 bases and J shed 5 bases, with 12 bases lying between them. CDR3 length: 15 residues. CDR1 is SEHNR and CDR2 is FQNEAQ in the germline V gene (reference sequence). The CDR3 reads CASSSFDRDNSPLHF. The CDR3 DNA sequence: TGTGCCAGCAGCTCCTTTGACAGAGATAATTCACCCCTCCACTTT. The full variable domain, its missing parts supplied by reference TRBV7-9 and TRBJ1-6, is DTGVSQNPRHKITKRGQNVTFRCDPISEHNRLYWYRQTLGQGPEFLTYFQNEAQLEKSRLLSDRFSAERPKGSFSTLEIQRTEQGDSAMYLCASSSFDRDNSPLHFGNGTRLTVT.

The J gene is TRBJ2-7, the V gene TRBV4-3; a possible D gene is TRBD1 (7 bases). In germline, CDR1 is LGHNA, CDR2 YSLEER. The CDR3 consists of 15 residues. The V gene lost 1 base and the J gene lost 7 bases, with 17 bases spanning the gap. The CDR3 loop is CASSQVAGGLEEQYF. The CDR3, as DNA: TGCGCCAGCAGCCAAGTGGCAGGGGGGCTCGAGGAGCAGTACTTC.

This chain links TRBV7-2 with TRBJ2-5; D is perhaps TRBD2 (6 bases). The V end was cut by 3 bases, the J end by 5 bases, with 16 bases between. The CDR3 loop spans 15 amino acids. Germline assignment: CDR1 SGHTA and CDR2 FQGNSA. CDR3 DNA sequence: TGTGCCAGCAGCTTCCCCCCTACGGGGGAGGAGACCCAGTACTTC. As protein: CASSFPPTGEETQYF.

This clone has at least ten counts. The chain couples TRBV23-1 to TRBJ2-3; D ambiguous. TRBV23-1 is marked as an open reading frame, function uncertain. The CDR3 totals 13 residues. The V and J ends lost 4 bases and 1 base respectively, with 6 bases between them. The CDR3 nucleotides are TGCGCCAGCAGTCTAGATGGCACAGATACGCAGTATTTT. Protein sequence: CASSLDGTDTQYF.

The chain employs TRBV18 and TRBJ2-3; 7 bases map to TRBD2. V lost 1 base to trimming and J lost 3 bases; unmatched junction nucleotides: 7. This CDR3 has 16 residues. Germline CDR1 reads KGHSH; CDR2 reads LQKENI. CDR3 nucleotide sequence: TGTGCCAGCTCACCACTCAAATCGGGGGGTACAGATACGCAGTATTTT. It encodes CASSPLKSGGTDTQYF. The full variable domain, with the rest looked up from reference TRBV18 and TRBJ2-3, is NAGVMQNPRHLVRRRGQEARLRCSPMKGHSHVYWYRQLPEEGLKFMVYLQKENIIDESGMPKERFSAEFPKEGPSILRIQQVVRGDSAAYFCASSPLKSGGTDTQYFGPGTRLTVL.

The chain joins TRBV5-1 to TRBJ2-5, with 8 bases matching TRBD1. Looked up from germline, CDR1 is SGHRS and CDR2 is YFSETQ. There are 14 residues in the CDR3. V was pared by 6 bases and J by 2 bases, with 6 bases of the junction left unmatched. The CDR3 bases are TGCGCCAGCACCCTGGGACAGGCGCAAGAGACCCAGTACTTC. Translating it yields CASTLGQAQETQYF.

This clone was observed at least ten times. The chain recombines TRBV4-3 with TRBJ1-2; TRBD1 might be the D (5 bases). V was pared by 0 bases and J by 7 bases, with 12 bases between. The CDR3 extends over 14 amino acids. The germline V gene encodes CDR1 LGHNA and CDR2 YSLEER. The CDR3 DNA sequence: TGCGCCAGCAGCCAAGATTTCGGGGGGACTGGCTACACCTTC. Protein sequence: CASSQDFGGTGYTF.

A few counts support this clone. This chain connects TRBV11-2 to TRBJ2-5, with 11 bases identical to TRBD2. V gave up 4 bases and J gave up 4 bases; unmatched junction bases: 8. The CDR3 sequence is 16 residues long. Germline CDR1 is SGHAT and CDR2 is FQNNGV. Here the CDR3 reads CASSWRPSGGPETQYF. DNA for the CDR3: TGTGCCAGCAGCTGGAGGCCTAGCGGGGGGCCAGAGACCCAGTACTTC.

The CDR3 sequence is CASSYSLGENHPLHF. The CDR3 region has the DNA TGTGCCAGCAGTTACTCTCTGGGAGAAAATCACCCCCTCCACTTT. The chain links TRBV6-5 to TRBJ1-6; D is ambiguous. V lost 0 bases to trimming and J lost 13 bases, with 16 bases between them. This CDR3 spans 15 amino acids. Germline CDR1 MNHEY, CDR2 SVGAGI.

The sample holds a few counts of this clone. V gene TRBV7-6 combines with J gene TRBJ1-1; D unclear. V gave up 5 bases and J gave up 4 bases, with 14 bases separating them. Germline loops: CDR1 SGHVS, CDR2 FNYEAQ. The CDR3 totals 14 residues. CDR3 in DNA: TGTGCCAGCAGCCCGGACCCCGGGATCACTGAAGCTTTCTTT. This translates into CASSPDPGITEAFF.

Points on this clone: Germline is not matched at one junction end, which may reflect a read error. V is TRBV5-4 and J is TRBJ2-4; 8 nucleotides match TRBD2. The length of the CDR3 is 15 residues. Germline-derived CDR1 and CDR2 are SGHNT and YYREEE (reference sequence). The CDR3 spells CASSQKGGGLDIQYF. As DNA, the CDR3 is TGCGCCAGCAGCCAGAAAGGCGGGGGGCTTGACATTCAGTACTTC.

This clone appeared many times. V gene TRBV7-9 combines with J gene TRBJ2-7; D perhaps matches TRBD1 (6 bases). Per germline, CDR1 SEHNR and CDR2 FQNEAQ (reference sequence). The CDR3 spans 14 residues. With 8 bases removed from V and 1 base from J, the gap between germline ends came to 15 bases. The CDR3 DNA sequence: TGTGCCAGCCGCCGGGACACGGCTTCCTACGAGCAGTACTTC. This encodes CASRRDTASYEQYF.

This clone came up a few times. The chain recombines TRBV9 with TRBJ1-3, with 8 bases matching TRBD1. Germline lookup yields CDR1 SGDLS and CDR2 YYNGEE. This CDR3 region has 17 residues. Germline trimming cut 0 bases from V and 0 bases from J; bases unmatched to any gene: 5. The CDR3 loop reads CASSVGLTGASGNTIYF. Here the CDR3 DNA reads TGTGCCAGCAGCGTAGGTTTGACAGGGGCCTCTGGAAACACCATATATTTT.

This clone was counted ten times or more. The chain has TRBV4-2 and TRBJ2-5; 9 bases match TRBD2. CDR1 is LGHNA, CDR2 YNFKEQ, per germline. The CDR3 length is 17 residues. The junction had 6 bases not matched to a gene; V was cut back by 1 base and J by 0 bases. CDR3 sequence: CASSQGIAGAYQETQYF. The CDR3, as DNA: TGTGCCAGCAGCCAAGGTATAGCGGGGGCGTACCAAGAGACCCAGTACTTC.

The chain carries TRBV7-9 and TRBJ1-2; 10 bases map to TRBD1. The V gene end was trimmed by 3 bases and the J gene end by 8 bases; junction bases not matched to a gene: 6. CDR3 size: 14 residues. CDR1 is SEHNR, CDR2 FQNEAQ, per germline (reference sequence). CDR3 sequence: CASSLQGTGVGYTF. The CDR3 DNA follows: TGTGCCAGCAGCTTGCAAGGGACAGGGGTCGGCTACACCTTC.

V and J are TRBV5-1 and TRBJ2-7, with 8 bases fitting TRBD1. Trimming cost V 3 bases and J 0 bases; bases outside gene matches: 11. Germline V gives CDR1 SGHRS, CDR2 YFSETQ. The CDR3 runs 17 residues. DNA for the CDR3: TGCGCCAGCAGCTCCCGCCCGGGACAGGTAAGCTCCTACGAGCAGTACTTC. It encodes CASSSRPGQVSSYEQYF.

This chain connects TRBV18 to TRBJ2-5, with D perhaps matching TRBD1 (6 bases). CDR1 KGHSH and CDR2 LQKENI come from the germline V gene. V lost 4 bases and J lost 1, with 10 bases in between. There are 14 residues in the CDR3. CDR3: CASSQGDLQETQYF. CDR3 DNA: TGTGCCAGCTCACAGGGGGACCTCCAAGAGACCCAGTACTTC.

This chain uses TRBV7-9 with TRBJ2-3, with D possibly matching TRBD1 (5 bases). Germline CDR1 is SEHNR and CDR2 is FQNEAQ (reference sequence). This CDR3 has 15 residues. Deletions cut 1 base from V and 3 bases from J, with 11 bases between. The CDR3 bases are TGTGCCAGCAGCTTAGATCAGGGTCGGACAGATACGCAGTATTTT. Protein sequence: CASSLDQGRTDTQYF.

This clone has just a few counts. This rearrangement joins TRBV5-4 to TRBJ2-5, with TRBD2 matching 10 bases. Germline trimming cut 4 bases from V and 2 bases from J; bases unmatched to any gene: 8. In germline, CDR1 is SGHNT, CDR2 YYREEE (reference sequence). This CDR3 comprises 16 residues. CDR3 coding DNA: TGTGCCAGCAGCGCGGGGACAGCGGGGGGGCAAGAGACCCAGTACTTC. Amino acid sequence: CASSAGTAGGQETQYF.

The rearrangement joins TRBV27 to TRBJ2-1; TRBD2 might be the D (6 bases). V was pared by 6 bases and J by 2 bases, with 14 bases between. CDR1 is MNHEY and CDR2 is SMNVEV in the germline V gene (reference sequence). The length of the CDR3 is 15 residues. This CDR3 is CASSPLAPPYNEQFF. The CDR3 nucleotides read TGTGCCAGCAGCCCCCTAGCGCCACCCTACAATGAGCAGTTCTTC.

This chain uses TRBV2 with TRBJ1-5; 8 nucleotides line up with TRBD1. The length of the CDR3 is 15 residues. V gave up 7 bases and J gave up 2 bases; unmatched junction bases: 7. Germline V gene sequence: CDR1 SNHLY, CDR2 FYNNEI. The CDR3 loop is CASKVAGGGNQPQHF. The CDR3 nucleotides are TGTGCCAGCAAGGTTGCAGGGGGCGGCAATCAGCCCCAGCATTTT.

This clone was recorded many times. This chain joins TRBV18 and TRBJ1-5; TRBD1 matches 8 bases. Unmatched junction bases numbered 7, after V lost 6 bases and J lost 3 bases. The V gene's germline CDR1 is KGHSH and CDR2 LQKENI. The CDR3 covers 15 residues. DNA of the CDR3: TGTGCCAGCTCTTCGACAGGGGTTCTCAATCAGCCCCAGCATTTT. Its translation is CASSSTGVLNQPQHF.

The chain links TRBV4-2 to TRBJ2-7; the D gene is possibly TRBD2 (7 bases). Germline CDR1 reads LGHNA; CDR2 reads YNFKEQ. V was trimmed by 0 bases and J by 0 bases, leaving 12 bases between them. This CDR3 has 16 residues. The CDR3 region is CASSQEGGGASYEQYF. In DNA, the CDR3 is TGTGCCAGCAGCCAAGAAGGAGGGGGGGCCTCCTACGAGCAGTACTTC.

This clone has a handful of counts. V usage is TRBV4-3 and J usage is TRBJ2-1; 8 bases map to TRBD2. Germline V CDR1 and CDR2: LGHNA, YSLEER. CDR3 length: 15 amino acids. The V segment lost 4 bases and the J segment 11 bases; nucleotides outside the gene matches: 13. CDR3 sequence reads: CASSPTGLVITKQFF. CDR3 DNA: TGCGCCAGCAGCCCAACGGGACTAGTTATTACGAAGCAGTTCTTC.

This clone has more than one count but fewer than ten. The chain joins TRBV6-1 to TRBJ2-4; 7 nucleotides align to TRBD1. This CDR3 region has 15 residues. J gave up 2 bases and V 0 bases, and 1 base lay outside the gene matches. CDR1 MNHNS and CDR2 SASEGT come from the germline V gene. The CDR3 here is CASSEATGTKNIQYF. The CDR3 DNA reads as TGTGCCAGCAGTGAAGCGACAGGGACCAAAAACATTCAGTACTTC.

V and J are TRBV30 and TRBJ1-2; tentatively, D is TRBD1 (5 bases). Per germline, CDR1 GTSNPN and CDR2 SVGIG (reference sequence). V was clipped by 4 bases and J by 5 bases, with 17 bases between them. The CDR3 spans 14 residues. The CDR3 protein is CAWNGDSKLYGYTF. The CDR3, as DNA: TGTGCCTGGAACGGCGACAGCAAGCTTTATGGCTACACCTTC.